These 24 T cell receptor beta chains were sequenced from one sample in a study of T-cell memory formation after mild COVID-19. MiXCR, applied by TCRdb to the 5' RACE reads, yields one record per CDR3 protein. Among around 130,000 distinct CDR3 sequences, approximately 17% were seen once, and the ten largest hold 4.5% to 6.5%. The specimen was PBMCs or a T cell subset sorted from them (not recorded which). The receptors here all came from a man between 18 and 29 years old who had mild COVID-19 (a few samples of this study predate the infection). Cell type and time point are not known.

CDR3 in DNA: TGTGCCAGCAGCGTAACGGGGGGCAACCAGGCAGATACGCAGTATTTT. Encoded protein: CASSVTGGNQADTQYF. The V gene is TRBV9, the J gene TRBJ2-3; D possibly corresponds to TRBD2 (7 bases). The CDR3 extends over 16 amino acids. Germline V gene sequence: CDR1 SGDLS, CDR2 YYNGEE. Between the trimmed V and J ends, which lost 1 base and 4 bases, there was a span of 16 bases.

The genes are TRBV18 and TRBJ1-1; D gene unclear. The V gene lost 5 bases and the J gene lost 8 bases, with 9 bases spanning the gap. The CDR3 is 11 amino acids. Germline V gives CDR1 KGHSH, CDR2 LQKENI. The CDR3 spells CASSARDEAFF. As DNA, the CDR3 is TGTGCCAGCTCAGCCAGAGACGAAGCTTTCTTT.

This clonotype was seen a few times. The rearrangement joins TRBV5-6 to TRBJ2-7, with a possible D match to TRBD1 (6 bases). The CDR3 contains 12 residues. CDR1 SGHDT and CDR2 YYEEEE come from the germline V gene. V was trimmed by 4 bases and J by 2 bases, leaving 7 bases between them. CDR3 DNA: TGTGCCAGCAGCCAGGGGACCTACGAGCAGTACGTC. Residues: CASSQGTYEQYV.

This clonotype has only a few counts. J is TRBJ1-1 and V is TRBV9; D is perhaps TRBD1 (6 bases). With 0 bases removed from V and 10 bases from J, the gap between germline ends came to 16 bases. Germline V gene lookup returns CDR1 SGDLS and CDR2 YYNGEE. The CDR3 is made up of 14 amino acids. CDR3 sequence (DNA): TGTGCCAGCAGCGTAGTAAACAGGGTTAAAGGAGCTTTCTTT. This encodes CASSVVNRVKGAFF. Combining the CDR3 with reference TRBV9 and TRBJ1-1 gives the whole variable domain DSGVTQTPKHLITATGQRVTLRCSPRSGDLSVYWYQQSLDQGLQFLIQYYNGEERAKGNILERFSAQQFPDLHSELNLSSLELGDSALYFCASSVVNRVKGAFFGQGTRLTVV.

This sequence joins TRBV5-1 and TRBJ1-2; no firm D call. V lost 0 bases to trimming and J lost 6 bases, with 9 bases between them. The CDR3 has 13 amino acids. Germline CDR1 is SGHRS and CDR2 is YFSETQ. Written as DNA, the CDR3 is TGCGCCAGCAGCTTGGAAAGGGCGGATGGCTACACCTTC. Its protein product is CASSLERADGYTF.

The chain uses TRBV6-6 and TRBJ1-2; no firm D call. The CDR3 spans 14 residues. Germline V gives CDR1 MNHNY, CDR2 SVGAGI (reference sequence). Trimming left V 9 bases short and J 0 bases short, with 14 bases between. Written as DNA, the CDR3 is TGTGCCAGGAGATCGGGAGATACTAACTATGGCTACACCTTC. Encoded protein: CARRSGDTNYGYTF.

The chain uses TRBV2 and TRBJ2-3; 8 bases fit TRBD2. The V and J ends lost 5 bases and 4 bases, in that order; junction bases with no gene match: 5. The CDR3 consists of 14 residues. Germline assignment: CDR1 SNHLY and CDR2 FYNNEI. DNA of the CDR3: TGTGCCAGCAGTTTGAACGGGGGGGCAGATACGCAGTATTTT. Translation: CASSLNGGADTQYF.

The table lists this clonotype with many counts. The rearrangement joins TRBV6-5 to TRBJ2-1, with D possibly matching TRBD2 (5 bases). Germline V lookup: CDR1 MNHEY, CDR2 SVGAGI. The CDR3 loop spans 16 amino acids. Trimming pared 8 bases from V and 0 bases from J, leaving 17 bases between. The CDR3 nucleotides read TGTGCCAGCGGCCATAGGTCTGGGAGCTCCTACAATGAGCAGTTCTTC. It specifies CASGHRSGSSYNEQFF.

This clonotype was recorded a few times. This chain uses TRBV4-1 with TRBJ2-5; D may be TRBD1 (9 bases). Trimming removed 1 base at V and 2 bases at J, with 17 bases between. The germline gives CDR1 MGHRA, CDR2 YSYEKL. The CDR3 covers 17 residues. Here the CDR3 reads CASSQAQGAGGQETQYF. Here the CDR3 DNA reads TGCGCCAGCAGCCAAGCACAGGGGGCGGGAGGACAAGAGACCCAGTACTTC.

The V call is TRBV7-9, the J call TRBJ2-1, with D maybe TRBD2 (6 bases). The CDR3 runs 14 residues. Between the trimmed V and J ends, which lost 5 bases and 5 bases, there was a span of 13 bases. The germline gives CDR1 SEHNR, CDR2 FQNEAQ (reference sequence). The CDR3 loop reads CASSRDLADNEQFF. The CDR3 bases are TGTGCCAGCAGCCGGGACTTGGCGGACAATGAGCAGTTCTTC.

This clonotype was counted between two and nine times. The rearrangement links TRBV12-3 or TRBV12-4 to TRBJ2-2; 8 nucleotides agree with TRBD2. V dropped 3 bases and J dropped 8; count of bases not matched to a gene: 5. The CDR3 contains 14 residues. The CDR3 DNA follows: TGTGCCAGCAGTTTTTGGAGCGGGGGAGGGGAGCTGTTTTTT. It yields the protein CASSFWSGGGELFF.

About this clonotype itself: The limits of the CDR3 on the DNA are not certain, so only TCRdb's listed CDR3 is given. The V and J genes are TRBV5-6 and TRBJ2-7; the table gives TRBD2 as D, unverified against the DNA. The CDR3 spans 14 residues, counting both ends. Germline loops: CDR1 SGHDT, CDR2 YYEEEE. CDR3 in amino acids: CASSWAKGTSPRYF.

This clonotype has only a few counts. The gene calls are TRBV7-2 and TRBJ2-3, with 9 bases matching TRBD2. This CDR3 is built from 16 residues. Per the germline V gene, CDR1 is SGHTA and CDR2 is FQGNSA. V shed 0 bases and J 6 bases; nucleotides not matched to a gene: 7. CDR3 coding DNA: TGTGCCAGCAGCTTAGCGGTGCGGGGGGGCGGGGATACGCAGTATTTT. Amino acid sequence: CASSLAVRGGGDTQYF.

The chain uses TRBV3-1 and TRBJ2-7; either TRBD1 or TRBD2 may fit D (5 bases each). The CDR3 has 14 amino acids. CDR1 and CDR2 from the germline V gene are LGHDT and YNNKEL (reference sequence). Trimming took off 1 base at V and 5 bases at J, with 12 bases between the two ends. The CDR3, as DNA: TGTGCCAGCAGCCAAGCCAGCAGAGGGGACGAGCAGTACTTC. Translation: CASSQASRGDEQYF.

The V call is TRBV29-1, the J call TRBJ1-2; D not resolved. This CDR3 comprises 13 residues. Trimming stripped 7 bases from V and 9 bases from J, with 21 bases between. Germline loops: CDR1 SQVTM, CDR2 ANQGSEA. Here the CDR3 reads CSALSFGFLSYTF. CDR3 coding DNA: TGCAGCGCTCTAAGCTTCGGGTTTTTGAGCTACACCTTC.

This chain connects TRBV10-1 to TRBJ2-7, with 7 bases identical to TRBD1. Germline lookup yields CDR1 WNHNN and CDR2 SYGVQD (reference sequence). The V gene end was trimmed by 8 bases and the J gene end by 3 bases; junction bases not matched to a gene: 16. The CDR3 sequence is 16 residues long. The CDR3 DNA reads TGCGCCAGCGCCCGAGGGCGTCTGGGGACAGACTACGAGCAGTACTTC. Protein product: CASARGRLGTDYEQYF.

The CDR3 is CSAPLAGSGNEQFF. The CDR3, as DNA: TGCAGTGCCCCACTAGCAGGTAGTGGCAATGAGCAGTTCTTC. V and J are TRBV20-1 and TRBJ2-1, with D perhaps TRBD2 (6 bases). The CDR3 extends over 14 amino acids. The germline CDR1 and CDR2 sequences are DFQATT and SNEGSKA (reference sequence). V was cut by 6 bases and J by 6 bases, with 18 bases left in between.

The CDR3 coding sequence is TGTGCCAGCAGCCCTCTCGGTCCGGGGGCGACTATTGGCTACACCTTC. Encoded protein: CASSPLGPGATIGYTF. This chain uses TRBV9 with TRBJ1-2, with a tentative D call TRBD1 (6 bases). CDR1 is SGDLS, CDR2 YYNGEE, per germline. V was clipped by 4 bases and J by 7 bases, with 23 bases between them. The CDR3 is made up of 16 amino acids.

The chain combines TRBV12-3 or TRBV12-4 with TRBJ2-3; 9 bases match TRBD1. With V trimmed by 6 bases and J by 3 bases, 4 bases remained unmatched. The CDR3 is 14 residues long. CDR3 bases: TGTGCCAGCAGAGACAGGGGGTTGACAGATACGCAGTATTTT. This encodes CASRDRGLTDTQYF.

The CDR3 bases are TGTGCCAGCAGCTTTGGTCGTCAGCCCCAGCATTTT. Translated, it gives CASSFGRQPQHF. The gene calls are TRBV7-2 and TRBJ1-5; D not resolved. The germline CDR1 and CDR2 sequences are SGHTA and FQGNSA. The V end lost 3 bases, the J end lost 6 bases, and 6 bases lay between the germline ends. This CDR3 comprises 12 residues.

The CDR3: CASSPRDRESEAFF. The CDR3 nucleotides read TGTGCCAGCAGCCCTCGGGACAGGGAATCTGAAGCTTTCTTT. The rearrangement joins TRBV7-2 to TRBJ1-1; 9 bases match TRBD1. Germline-derived CDR1 and CDR2 are SGHTA and FQGNSA. The CDR3 length is 14 residues. The V and J ends lost 5 bases and 6 bases, in that order; junction bases with no gene match: 7.

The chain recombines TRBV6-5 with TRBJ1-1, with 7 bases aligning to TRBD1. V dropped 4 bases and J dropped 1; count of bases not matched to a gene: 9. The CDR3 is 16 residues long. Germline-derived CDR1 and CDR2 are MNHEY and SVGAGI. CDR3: CASSLLQGRGNTEAFF. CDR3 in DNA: TGTGCCAGCAGTTTGTTACAGGGGAGGGGGAACACTGAAGCTTTCTTT.

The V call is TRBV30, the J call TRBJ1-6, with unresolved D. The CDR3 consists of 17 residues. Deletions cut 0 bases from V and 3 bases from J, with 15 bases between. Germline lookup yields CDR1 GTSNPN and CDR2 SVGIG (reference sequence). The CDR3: CAWSVDPPRVYNSPLHF. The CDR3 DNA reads TGTGCCTGGAGTGTCGACCCCCCACGAGTCTATAATTCACCCCTCCACTTT.

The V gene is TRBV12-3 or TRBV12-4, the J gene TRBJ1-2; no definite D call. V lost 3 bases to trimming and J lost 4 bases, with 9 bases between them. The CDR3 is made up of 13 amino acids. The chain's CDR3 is CASSFYSPYGYTF. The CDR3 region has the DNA TGTGCCAGCAGTTTCTACAGCCCCTATGGCTACACCTTC.